This T cell receptor beta chain is from a study of cytomegalovirus exposure and HLA in healthy donors. Study-level points and caveats: Altogether, about 160 TCR beta chains were recorded as cytomegalovirus-associated.

V dropped 8 bases and J dropped 0; count of bases not matched to a gene: 10. The CDR3 is 16 amino acids. The germline V gene has CDR1 MGHDK and CDR2 SYGVNS. This PCR relied on a set of 60 Vbeta primers and 13 Jbeta primers. Generated by immunoSEQ multiplex PCR, the TCRdb table keeps only in-frame clones and is missing some. The sample consists of approximately 150,000 clones, less than 90% of them appearing once. As for this clone: What it binds is unknown.

The sequenced material came from PBMCs. This clonotype was sampled from a boy aged 2-15 years in good health and CMV-seronegative. The J gene is TRBJ2-7, the V gene TRBV25-1, with TRBD2 matching 10 bases. In DNA form, the CDR3 reads TGTGCCAGCGGGGCTAGCGGGAGCCCCCGCTCCTACGAGCAGTACTTC. It yields the protein CASGASGSPRSYEQYF.